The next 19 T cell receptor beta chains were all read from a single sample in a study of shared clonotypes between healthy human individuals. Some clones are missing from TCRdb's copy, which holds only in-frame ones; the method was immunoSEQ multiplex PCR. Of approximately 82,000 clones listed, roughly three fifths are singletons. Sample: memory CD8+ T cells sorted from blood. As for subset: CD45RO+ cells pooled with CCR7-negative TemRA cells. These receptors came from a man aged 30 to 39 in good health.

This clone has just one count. CDR3 amino acids: CASSQEPSGTGELFF. In DNA, the CDR3 is TGCGCCAGCAGCCAAGAACCTAGCGGGACCGGGGAGCTGTTTTTT. V is TRBV4-3 and J is TRBJ2-2, with 8 bases identical to TRBD2. Germline CDR1 is LGHNA and CDR2 is YSLEER. J gave up 5 bases and V 0 bases, and 2 bases lay outside the gene matches. The CDR3 runs to 15 residues.

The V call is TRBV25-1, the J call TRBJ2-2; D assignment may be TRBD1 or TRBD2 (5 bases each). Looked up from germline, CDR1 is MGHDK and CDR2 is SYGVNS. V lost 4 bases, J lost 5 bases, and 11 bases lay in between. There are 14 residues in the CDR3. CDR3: CASSGEGPTGELFF. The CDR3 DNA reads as TGTGCCAGCAGTGGAGAGGGACCTACCGGGGAGCTGTTTTTT. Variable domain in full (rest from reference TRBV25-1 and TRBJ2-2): EADIYQTPRYLVIGTGKKITLECSQTMGHDKMYWYQQDPGMELHLIHYSYGVNSTEKGDLSSESTVSRIRTEHFPLTLESARPSHTSQYLCASSGEGPTGELFFGEGSRLTVL.

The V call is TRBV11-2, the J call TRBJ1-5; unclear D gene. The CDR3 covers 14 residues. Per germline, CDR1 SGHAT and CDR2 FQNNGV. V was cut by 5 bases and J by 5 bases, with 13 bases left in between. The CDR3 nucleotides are TGTGCCAGCAGCCCCCCCTATTGGGATCAGCCCCAGCATTTT. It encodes CASSPPYWDQPQHF.

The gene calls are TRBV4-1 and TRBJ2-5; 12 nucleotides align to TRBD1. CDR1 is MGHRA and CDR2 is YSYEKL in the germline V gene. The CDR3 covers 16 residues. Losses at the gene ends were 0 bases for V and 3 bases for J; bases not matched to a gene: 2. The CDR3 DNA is TGCGCCAGCAGCCAAGAGGGACAGGGGGCAAAAGAGACCCAGTACTTC. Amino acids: CASSQEGQGAKETQYF.

The CDR3 sequence: CASSPFQGTEAFF. The CDR3 DNA follows: TGTGCCAGCAGTCCTTTTCAGGGCACTGAAGCTTTCTTT. The chain is built from TRBV28 and TRBJ1-1, with D tentatively TRBD1 (5 bases). V lost 5 bases, J lost 4 bases, and 11 bases lay in between. Germline V gene sequence: CDR1 MDHEN, CDR2 SYDVKM. There are 13 residues in the CDR3.

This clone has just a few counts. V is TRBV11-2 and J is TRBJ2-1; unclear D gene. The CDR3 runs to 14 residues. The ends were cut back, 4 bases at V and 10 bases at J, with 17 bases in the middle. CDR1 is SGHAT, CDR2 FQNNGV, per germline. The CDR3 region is CASSSVGNKKEQFF. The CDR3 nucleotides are TGTGCCAGCAGCTCAGTGGGCAACAAAAAGGAGCAGTTCTTC.

CDR3 DNA sequence: TGTGCCAGCAGTTCCCCCGTAGCGGGAGGAGCAGATACGCAGTATTTT. Its protein product is CASSSPVAGGADTQYF. This sequence joins TRBV28 and TRBJ2-3, with 10 nucleotides matching TRBD2. This CDR3 is built from 16 residues. Trimming took 4 bases from V and 4 from J; bases not matched to a gene: 8. Germline loops: CDR1 MDHEN, CDR2 SYDVKM.

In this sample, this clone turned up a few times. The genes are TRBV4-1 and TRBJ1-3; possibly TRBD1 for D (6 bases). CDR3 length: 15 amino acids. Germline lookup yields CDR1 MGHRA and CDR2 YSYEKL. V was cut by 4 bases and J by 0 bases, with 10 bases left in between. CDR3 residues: CASSLDSISGNTIYF. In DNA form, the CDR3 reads TGCGCCAGCAGCCTGGACAGCATCTCTGGAAACACCATATATTTT.

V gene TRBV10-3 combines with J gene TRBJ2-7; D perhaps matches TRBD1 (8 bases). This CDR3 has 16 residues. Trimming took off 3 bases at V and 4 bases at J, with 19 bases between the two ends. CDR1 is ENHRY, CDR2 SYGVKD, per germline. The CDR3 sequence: CAISDPTGEGGYEQYF. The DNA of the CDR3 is TGTGCCATCAGTGACCCGACAGGGGAGGGAGGATACGAGCAGTACTTC.

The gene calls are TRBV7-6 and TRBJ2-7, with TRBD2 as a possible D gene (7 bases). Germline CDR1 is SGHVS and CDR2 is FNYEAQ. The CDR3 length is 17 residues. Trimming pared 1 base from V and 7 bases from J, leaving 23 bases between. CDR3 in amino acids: CASSLGIARGGEGEQYF. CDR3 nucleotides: TGTGCCAGCAGCTTAGGCATAGCGCGCGGGGGCGAGGGTGAGCAGTACTTC.

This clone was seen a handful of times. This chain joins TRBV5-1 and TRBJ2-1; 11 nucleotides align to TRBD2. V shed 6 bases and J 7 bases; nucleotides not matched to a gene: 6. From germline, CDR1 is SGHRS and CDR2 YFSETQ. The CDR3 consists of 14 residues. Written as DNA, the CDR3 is TGCGCCAGCAACCCTAGCGGGGGGTGGAATGAGCAGTTCTTC. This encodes CASNPSGGWNEQFF.

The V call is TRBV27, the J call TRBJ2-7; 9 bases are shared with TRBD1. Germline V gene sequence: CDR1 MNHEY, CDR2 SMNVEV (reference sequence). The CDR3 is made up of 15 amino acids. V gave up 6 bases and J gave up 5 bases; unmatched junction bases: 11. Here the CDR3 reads CASSISGTGTHEQYF. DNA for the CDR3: TGTGCCAGCAGCATATCCGGGACAGGGACCCACGAGCAGTACTTC.

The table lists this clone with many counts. The CDR3 DNA sequence: TGTGCCAGCAGTGACTCACCAGGGGTCGGGGAGCTGTTTTTT. Amino acids: CASSDSPGVGELFF. This chain links TRBV6-4 with TRBJ2-2, with D possibly TRBD1 on 6 matching bases. The CDR3 has 14 residues. V lost 0 bases and J lost 7, with 9 bases in between. The germline V gene encodes CDR1 MRHNA and CDR2 SNTAGT.

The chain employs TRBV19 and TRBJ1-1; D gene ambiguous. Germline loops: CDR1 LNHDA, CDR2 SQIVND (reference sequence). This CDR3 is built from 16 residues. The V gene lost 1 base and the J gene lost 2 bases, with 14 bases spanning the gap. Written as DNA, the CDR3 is TGTGCCAGTAGTATAGTGTTTTTGGGATTAAACACTGAAGCTTTCTTT. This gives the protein CASSIVFLGLNTEAFF.

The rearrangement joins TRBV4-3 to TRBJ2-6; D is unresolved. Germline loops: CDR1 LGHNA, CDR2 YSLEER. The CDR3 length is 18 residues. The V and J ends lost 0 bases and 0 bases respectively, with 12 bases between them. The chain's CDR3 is CASSQESSVSSGANVLTF. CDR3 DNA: TGCGCCAGCAGCCAAGAATCGAGTGTTAGCTCTGGGGCCAACGTCCTGACTTTC.

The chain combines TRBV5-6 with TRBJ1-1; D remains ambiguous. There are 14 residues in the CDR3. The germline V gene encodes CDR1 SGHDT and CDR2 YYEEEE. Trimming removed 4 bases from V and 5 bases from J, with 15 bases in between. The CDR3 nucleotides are TGTGCCAGCAGCCCATTAGGTAGGGAAACTGAAGCTTTCTTT. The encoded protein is CASSPLGRETEAFF. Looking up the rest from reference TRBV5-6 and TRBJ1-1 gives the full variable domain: DAGVTQSPTHLIKTRGQQVTLRCSPKSGHDTVSWYQQALGQGPQFIFQYYEEEERQRGNFPDRFSGHQFPNYSSELNVNALLLGDSALYLCASSPLGRETEAFFGQGTRLTVV.

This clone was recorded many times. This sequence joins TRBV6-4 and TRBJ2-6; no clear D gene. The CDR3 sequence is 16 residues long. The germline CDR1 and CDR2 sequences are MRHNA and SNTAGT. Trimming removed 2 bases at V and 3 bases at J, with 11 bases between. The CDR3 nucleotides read TGTGCCAGCAGTGACCATGCCTCAGGTGGGGCCAACGTCCTGACTTTC. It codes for CASSDHASGGANVLTF.

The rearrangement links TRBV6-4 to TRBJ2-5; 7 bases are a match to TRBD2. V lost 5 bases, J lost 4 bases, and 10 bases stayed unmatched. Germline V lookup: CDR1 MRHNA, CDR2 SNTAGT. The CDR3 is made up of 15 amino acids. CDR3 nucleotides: TGTGCCAGCAGTCCCCGTGCGGGGAGGGGAGAGACCCAGTACTTC. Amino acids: CASSPRAGRGETQYF.

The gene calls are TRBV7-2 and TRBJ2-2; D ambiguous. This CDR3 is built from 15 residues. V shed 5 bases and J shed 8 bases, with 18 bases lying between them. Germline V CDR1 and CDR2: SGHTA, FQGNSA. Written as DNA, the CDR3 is TGTGCCAGCAGCCCAGTAGGTGTCATTGTAGGGGAGCTGTTTTTT. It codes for CASSPVGVIVGELFF.